Detailed here is one T cell receptor beta chain. The data were taken from a study of technical replicates of blood from a handful of donors. Sequenced by immunoSEQ multiplex PCR; TCRdb stores in-frame clones only, minus some. The data show roughly 68,000 clones, roughly 92% seen once. This TCR was sampled from a human donor in good health. The material sequenced was T cells isolated from PBMCs.

Written as DNA, the CDR3 is TGTGCCAGCAGTCCCAGCGGGATAGGCTTCTACGAGCAGTACTTC. Its protein is CASSPSGIGFYEQYF. The gene calls are TRBV6-5 and TRBJ2-7; TRBD2 agrees at 7 bases. This CDR3 contains 15 residues. V was clipped by 5 bases and J by 3 bases; unmatched bases: 10. Per germline, CDR1 MNHEY and CDR2 SVGAGI.